This T cell receptor (beta chain) derives from a study of identical twins. Overall study results and limits: Abundant beta clonotypes from cord blood had fewer insertions, unlike memory repertoires, which showed none.

Germline values: CDR1 LNHNV, CDR2 YYDKDF (reference sequence). The V gene lost 5 bases and the J gene lost 2 bases, with 15 bases spanning the gap. The CDR3 is 15 residues long. One entry per CDR3 protein results from TCRdb running MiXCR on the 5' RACE reads. This sample has about 200,000 distinct CDR3 sequences; 6% to 7% occur once, and the top ten carry approximately 14%. In its sample, this clonotype was seen a few times. No antigen is known for it. These data were likewise used in another study, on T cells expressing NK-cell markers.

This receptor was identified in a woman under 30 in good health. The chain is built from TRBV15 and TRBJ1-1; tentative D call: TRBD1 (5 bases). Sample: CD8+ T cells sorted from blood. CDR3 protein: CATSLLRGINTEAFF. For the CDR3, the DNA is TGTGCCACCAGCTTACTACGGGGGATCAACACTGAAGCTTTCTTT.